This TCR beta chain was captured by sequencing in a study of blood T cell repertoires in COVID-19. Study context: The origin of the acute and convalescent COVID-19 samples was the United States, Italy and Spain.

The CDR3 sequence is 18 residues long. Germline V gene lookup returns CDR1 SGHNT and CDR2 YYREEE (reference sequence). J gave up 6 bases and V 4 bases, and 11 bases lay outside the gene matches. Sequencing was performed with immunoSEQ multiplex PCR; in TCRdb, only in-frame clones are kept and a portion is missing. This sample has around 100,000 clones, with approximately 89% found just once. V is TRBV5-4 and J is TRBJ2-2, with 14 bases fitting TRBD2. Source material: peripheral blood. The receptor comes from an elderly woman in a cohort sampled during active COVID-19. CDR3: CASSKGTSGGYAAGELFF. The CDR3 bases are TGTGCCAGCAGCAAAGGGACTAGCGGGGGTTACGCGGCCGGGGAGCTGTTTTTT.